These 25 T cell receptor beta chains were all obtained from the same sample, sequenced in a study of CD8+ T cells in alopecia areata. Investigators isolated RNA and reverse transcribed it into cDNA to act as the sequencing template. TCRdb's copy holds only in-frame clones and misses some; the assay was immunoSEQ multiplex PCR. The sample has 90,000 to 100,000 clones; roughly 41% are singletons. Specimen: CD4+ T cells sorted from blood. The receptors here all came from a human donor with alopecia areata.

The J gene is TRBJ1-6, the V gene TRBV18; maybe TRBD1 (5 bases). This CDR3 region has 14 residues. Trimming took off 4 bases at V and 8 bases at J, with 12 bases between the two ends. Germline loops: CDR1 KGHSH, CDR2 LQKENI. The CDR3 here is CASSLRDEDSPLHF. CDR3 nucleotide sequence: TGTGCCAGCTCACTCCGGGACGAAGATTCACCCCTCCACTTT.

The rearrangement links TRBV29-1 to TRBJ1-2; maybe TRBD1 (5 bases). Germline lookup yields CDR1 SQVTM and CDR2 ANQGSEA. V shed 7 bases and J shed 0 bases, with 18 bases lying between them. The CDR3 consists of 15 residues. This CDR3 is CSADGRGLANYGYTF. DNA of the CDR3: TGCAGCGCCGACGGCCGGGGCCTAGCTAACTATGGCTACACCTTC.

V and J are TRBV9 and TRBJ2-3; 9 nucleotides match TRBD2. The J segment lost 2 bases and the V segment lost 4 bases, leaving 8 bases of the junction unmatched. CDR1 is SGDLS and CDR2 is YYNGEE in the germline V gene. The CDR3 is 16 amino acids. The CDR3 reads CASSPYSGRHTDTQYF. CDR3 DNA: TGTGCCAGCAGCCCCTATAGCGGGAGACACACAGATACGCAGTATTTT. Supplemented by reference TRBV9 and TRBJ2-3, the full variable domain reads DSGVTQTPKHLITATGQRVTLRCSPRSGDLSVYWYQQSLDQGLQFLIQYYNGEERAKGNILERFSAQQFPDLHSELNLSSLELGDSALYFCASSPYSGRHTDTQYFGPGTRLTVL.

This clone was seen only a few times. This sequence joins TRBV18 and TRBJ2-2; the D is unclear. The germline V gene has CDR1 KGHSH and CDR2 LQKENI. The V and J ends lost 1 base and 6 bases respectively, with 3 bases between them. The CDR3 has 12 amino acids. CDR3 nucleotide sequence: TGTGCCAGCTCACCACGGGCCGGGGAGCTGTTTTTT. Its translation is CASSPRAGELFF.

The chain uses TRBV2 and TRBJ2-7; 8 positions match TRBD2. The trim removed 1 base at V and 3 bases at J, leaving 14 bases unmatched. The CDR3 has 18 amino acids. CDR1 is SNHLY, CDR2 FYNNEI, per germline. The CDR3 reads CASSEVRPSERGRYEQYF. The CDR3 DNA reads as TGTGCCAGCAGTGAAGTTCGGCCATCAGAGCGGGGGCGCTACGAGCAGTACTTC.

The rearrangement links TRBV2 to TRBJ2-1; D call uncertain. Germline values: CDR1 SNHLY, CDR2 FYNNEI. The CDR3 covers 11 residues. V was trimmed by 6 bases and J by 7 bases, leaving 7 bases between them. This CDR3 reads CASRVRNEQFF. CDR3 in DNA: TGTGCCAGCAGGGTAAGGAATGAGCAGTTCTTC.

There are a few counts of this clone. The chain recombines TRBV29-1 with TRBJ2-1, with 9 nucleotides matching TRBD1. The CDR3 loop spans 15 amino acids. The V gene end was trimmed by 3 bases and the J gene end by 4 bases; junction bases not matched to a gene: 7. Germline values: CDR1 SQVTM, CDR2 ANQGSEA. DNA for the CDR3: TGCAGCGTTGATCCACAGGGGGCAGGGTACAATGAGCAGTTCTTC. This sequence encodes CSVDPQGAGYNEQFF.

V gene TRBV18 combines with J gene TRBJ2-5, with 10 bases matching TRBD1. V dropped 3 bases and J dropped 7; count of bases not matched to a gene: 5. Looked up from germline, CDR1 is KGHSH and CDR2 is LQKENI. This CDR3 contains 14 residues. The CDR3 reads CASSPSGQGRTQYF. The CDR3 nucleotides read TGTGCCAGCTCACCCTCGGGACAGGGGAGGACCCAGTACTTC.

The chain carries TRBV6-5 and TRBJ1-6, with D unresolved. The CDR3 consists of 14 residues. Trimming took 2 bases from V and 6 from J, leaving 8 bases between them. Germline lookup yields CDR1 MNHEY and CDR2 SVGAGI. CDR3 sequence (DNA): TGTGCCAGCAGTTACGGAGGGAGTAATTCACCCCTCCACTTT. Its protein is CASSYGGSNSPLHF.

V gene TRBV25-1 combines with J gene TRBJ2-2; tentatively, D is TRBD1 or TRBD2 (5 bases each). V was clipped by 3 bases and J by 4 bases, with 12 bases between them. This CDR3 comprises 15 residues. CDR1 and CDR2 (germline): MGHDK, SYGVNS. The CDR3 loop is CASSDWGGGTGELFF. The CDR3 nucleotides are TGTGCCAGCAGTGACTGGGGTGGGGGCACCGGGGAGCTGTTTTTT.

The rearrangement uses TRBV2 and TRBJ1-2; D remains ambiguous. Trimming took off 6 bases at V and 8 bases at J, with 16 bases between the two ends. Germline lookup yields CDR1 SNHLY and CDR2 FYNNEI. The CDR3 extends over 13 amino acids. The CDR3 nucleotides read TGTGCCAGCAGCTCCCGTGGGGTGGGAGGCTACACCTTC. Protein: CASSSRGVGGYTF.

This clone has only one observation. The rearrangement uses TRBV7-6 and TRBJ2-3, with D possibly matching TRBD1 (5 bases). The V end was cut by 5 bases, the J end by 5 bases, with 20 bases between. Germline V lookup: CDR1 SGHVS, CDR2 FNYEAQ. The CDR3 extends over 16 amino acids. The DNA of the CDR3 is TGTGCCAGCAGCGAACAGTTGGGGCCCAAGGAAGATACGCAGTATTTT. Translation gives CASSEQLGPKEDTQYF.

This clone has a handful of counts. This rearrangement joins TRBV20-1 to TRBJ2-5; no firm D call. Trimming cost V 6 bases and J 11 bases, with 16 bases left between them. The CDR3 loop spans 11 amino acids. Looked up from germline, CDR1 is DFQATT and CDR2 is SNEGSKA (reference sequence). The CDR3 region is CSARSHPTQYF. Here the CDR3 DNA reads TGCAGTGCCCGCAGCCATCCGACGCAGTACTTC.

The CDR3 loop is CSVTEDADTQYF. The CDR3 DNA sequence: TGCAGCGTTACGGAGGACGCAGATACGCAGTATTTT. The chain combines TRBV29-1 with TRBJ2-3; D perhaps matches TRBD2 (5 bases). The CDR3 length is 12 residues. V was cut by 5 bases and J by 4 bases, with 10 bases left in between. Germline CDR1 reads SQVTM; CDR2 reads ANQGSEA.

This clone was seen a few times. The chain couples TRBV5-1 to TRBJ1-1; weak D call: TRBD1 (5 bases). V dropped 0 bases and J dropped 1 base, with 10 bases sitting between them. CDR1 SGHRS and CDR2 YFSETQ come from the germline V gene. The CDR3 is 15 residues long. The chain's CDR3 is CASSLVQGQNTEAFF. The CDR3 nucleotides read TGCGCCAGCAGCTTGGTTCAGGGCCAGAACACTGAAGCTTTCTTT.

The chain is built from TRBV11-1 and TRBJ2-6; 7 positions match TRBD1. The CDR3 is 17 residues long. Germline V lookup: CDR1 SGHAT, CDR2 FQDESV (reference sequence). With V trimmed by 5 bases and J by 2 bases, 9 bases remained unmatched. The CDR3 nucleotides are TGTGCCAGCAGCCGCAACAGGGGTACGGCTGGGGCCAACGTCCTGACTTTC. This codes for CASSRNRGTAGANVLTF.

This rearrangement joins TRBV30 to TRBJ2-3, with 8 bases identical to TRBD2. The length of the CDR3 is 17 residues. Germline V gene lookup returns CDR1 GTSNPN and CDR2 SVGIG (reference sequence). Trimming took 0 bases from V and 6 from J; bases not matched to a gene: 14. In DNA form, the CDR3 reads TGTGCCTGGAGTGTAGGGTCTAGCGGGCTCTTGGGGGATACGCAGTATTTT. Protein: CAWSVGSSGLLGDTQYF.

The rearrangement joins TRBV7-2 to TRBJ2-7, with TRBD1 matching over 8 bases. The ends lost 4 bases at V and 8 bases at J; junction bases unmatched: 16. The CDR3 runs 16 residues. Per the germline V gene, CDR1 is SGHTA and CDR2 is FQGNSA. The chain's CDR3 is CASSSRSGQGMAQQYF. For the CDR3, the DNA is TGTGCCAGCAGCTCCCGCTCCGGACAGGGAATGGCGCAGCAGTACTTC.

The CDR3 spells CAGLGMTGTENSYQETQYF. CDR3 DNA: TGTGCCGGATTGGGGATGACCGGGACAGAAAACTCGTACCAAGAGACCCAGTACTTC. The V call is TRBV7-9, the J call TRBJ2-5; 7 bases are a match to TRBD1. The CDR3 is made up of 19 amino acids. Germline V gene sequence: CDR1 SEHNR, CDR2 FQNEAQ (reference sequence). Trimming cost V 11 bases and J 0 bases; bases outside gene matches: 24. The full variable domain, rest sourced from reference TRBV7-9 and TRBJ2-5, is DTGVSQNPRHKITKRGQNVTFRCDPISEHNRLYWYRQTLGQGPEFLTYFQNEAQLEKSRLLSDRFSAERPKGSFSTLEIQRTEQGDSAMYLCAGLGMTGTENSYQETQYFGPGTRLLVL.

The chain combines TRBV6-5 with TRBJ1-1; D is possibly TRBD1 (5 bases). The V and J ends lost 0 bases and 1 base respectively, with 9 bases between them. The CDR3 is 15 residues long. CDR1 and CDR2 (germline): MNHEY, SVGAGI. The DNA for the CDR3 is TGTGCCAGCAGTTACTCGGGACCAGGGAACACTGAAGCTTTCTTT. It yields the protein CASSYSGPGNTEAFF.

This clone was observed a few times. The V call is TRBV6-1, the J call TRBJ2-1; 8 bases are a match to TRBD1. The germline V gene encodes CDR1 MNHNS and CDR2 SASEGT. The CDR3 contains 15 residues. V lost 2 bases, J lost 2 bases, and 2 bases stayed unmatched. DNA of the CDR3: TGTGCCAGCAGTGAACGACAGGGGCCCTACAATGAGCAGTTCTTC. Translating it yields CASSERQGPYNEQFF.

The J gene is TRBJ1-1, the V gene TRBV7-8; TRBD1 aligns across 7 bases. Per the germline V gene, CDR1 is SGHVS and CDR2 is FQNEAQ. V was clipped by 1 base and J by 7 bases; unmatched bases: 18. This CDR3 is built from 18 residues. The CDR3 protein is CASSLGRADRDATLEAFF. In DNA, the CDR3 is TGTGCCAGCAGCTTAGGGAGGGCAGACAGGGACGCTACCCTTGAAGCTTTCTTT.

CDR3 protein: CASSSGQANTEAFF. In DNA, the CDR3 is TGTGCCAGCAGCAGCGGACAGGCGAACACTGAAGCTTTCTTT. The chain uses TRBV7-2 and TRBJ1-1; 7 bases fit TRBD1. Germline CDR1 SGHTA, CDR2 FQGNSA. V was pared by 5 bases and J by 1 base, with 4 bases of the junction left unmatched. The CDR3 covers 14 residues.

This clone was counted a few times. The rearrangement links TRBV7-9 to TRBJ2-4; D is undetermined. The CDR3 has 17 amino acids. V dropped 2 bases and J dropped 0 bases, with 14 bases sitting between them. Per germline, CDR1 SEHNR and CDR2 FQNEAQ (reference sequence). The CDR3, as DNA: TGTGCCAGCAGCTTAAGTGTAAGCGCCCTAGCCAAAAACATTCAGTACTTC. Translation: CASSLSVSALAKNIQYF. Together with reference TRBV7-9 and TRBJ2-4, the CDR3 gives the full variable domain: DTGVSQNPRHKITKRGQNVTFRCDPISEHNRLYWYRQTLGQGPEFLTYFQNEAQLEKSRLLSDRFSAERPKGSFSTLEIQRTEQGDSAMYLCASSLSVSALAKNIQYFGAGTRLSVL.

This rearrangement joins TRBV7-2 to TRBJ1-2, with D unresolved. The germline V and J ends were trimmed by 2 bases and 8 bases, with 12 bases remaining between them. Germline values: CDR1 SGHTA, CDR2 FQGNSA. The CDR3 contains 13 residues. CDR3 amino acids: CASSLSEGRGYTF. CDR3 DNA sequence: TGTGCCAGCAGCTTATCTGAGGGAAGAGGCTACACCTTC.